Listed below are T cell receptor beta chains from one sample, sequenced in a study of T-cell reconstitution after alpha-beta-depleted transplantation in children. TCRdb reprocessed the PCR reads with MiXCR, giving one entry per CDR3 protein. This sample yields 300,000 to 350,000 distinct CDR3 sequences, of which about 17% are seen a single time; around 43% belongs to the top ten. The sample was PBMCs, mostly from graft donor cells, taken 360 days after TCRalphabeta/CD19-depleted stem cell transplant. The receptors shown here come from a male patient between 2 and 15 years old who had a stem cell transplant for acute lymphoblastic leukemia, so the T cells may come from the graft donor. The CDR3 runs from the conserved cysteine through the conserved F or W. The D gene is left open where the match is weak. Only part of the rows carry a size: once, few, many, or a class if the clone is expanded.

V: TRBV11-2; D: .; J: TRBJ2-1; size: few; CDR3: CASSLDPSSYNEQFF; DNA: TGTGCCAGCAGCCTGGACCCGAGCTCCTACAATGAGCAGTTCTTC
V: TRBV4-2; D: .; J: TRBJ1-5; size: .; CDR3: CASSQEETISNQPQHF; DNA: TGTGCCAGCAGCCAAGAGGAGACAATTAGCAATCAGCCCCAGCATTTT
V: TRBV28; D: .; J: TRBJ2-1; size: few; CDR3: CASTEPGRIKFF; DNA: TGTGCCAGCACCGAGCCCGGGAGAATTAAGTTCTTC
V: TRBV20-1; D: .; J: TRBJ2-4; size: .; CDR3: CSARAGQSRVQYF; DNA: TGCAGTGCTAGAGCCGGACAAAGTCGAGTTCAGTACTTC
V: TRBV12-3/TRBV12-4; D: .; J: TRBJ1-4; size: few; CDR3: CASSRQPNEKLFF; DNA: TGTGCCAGCAGTCGACAGCCTAATGAAAAACTGTTTTTT
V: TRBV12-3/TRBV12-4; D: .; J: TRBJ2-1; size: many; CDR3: CASRRDVSYNEQFF; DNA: TGTGCCAGCAGGCGGGATGTCTCCTACAATGAGCAGTTCTTC
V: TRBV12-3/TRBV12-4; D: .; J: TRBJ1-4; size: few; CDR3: CASSFFAGVNEKLFF; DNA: TGTGCCAGCAGTTTTTTCGCAGGAGTTAATGAAAAACTGTTTTTT
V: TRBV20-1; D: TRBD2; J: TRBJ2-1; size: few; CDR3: CSARDGGGRGTNEQFF; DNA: TGCAGTGCTAGAGACGGGGGAGGGAGGGGTACGAATGAGCAGTTCTTC
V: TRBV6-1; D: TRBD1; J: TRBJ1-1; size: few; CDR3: CASRQGAGNTEAFF; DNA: TGTGCCAGCAGACAGGGGGCCGGGAACACTGAAGCTTTCTTT
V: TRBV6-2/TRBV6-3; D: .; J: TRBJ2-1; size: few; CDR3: CASSFGGPLGNEQFF; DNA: TGTGCCAGCAGCTTCGGGGGTCCCCTAGGGAATGAGCAGTTCTTC
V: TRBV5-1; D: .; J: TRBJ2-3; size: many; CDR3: CASSLVRGSTDTQYF; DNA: TGCGCCAGCAGCTTGGTGCGGGGCAGCACAGATACGCAGTATTTT
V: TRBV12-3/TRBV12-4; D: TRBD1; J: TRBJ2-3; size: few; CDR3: CASSRDRAADTQYF; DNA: TGTGCCAGCAGCCGGGACAGAGCGGCAGATACGCAGTATTTT
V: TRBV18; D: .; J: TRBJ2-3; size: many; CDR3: CASSTADTQYF; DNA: TGTGCCAGCTCTACAGCTGATACGCAGTATTTT
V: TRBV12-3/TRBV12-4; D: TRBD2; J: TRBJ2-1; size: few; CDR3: CASSLSGSRYNEQFF; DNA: TGTGCCAGCAGTCTTAGCGGGTCTCGCTACAATGAGCAGTTCTTC
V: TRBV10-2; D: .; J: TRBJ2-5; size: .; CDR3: CASSSASRVQETQYF; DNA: TGCGCCAGCAGTTCGGCTAGCAGGGTTCAAGAGACCCAGTACTTC
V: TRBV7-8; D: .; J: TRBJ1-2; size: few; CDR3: CASSLAGRVEGGYTF; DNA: TGTGCCAGCAGCTTAGCGGGCAGGGTAGAGGGCGGCTACACCTTC
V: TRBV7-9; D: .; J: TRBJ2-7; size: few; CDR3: CASSSGVEQYF; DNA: TGTGCCAGCAGCTCCGGGGTCGAGCAGTACTTC
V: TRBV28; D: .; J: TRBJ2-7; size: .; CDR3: CASSSEQGIRWYEQYF; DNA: TGTGCCAGCAGTTCCGAACAGGGAATACGGTGGTACGAGCAGTACTTC
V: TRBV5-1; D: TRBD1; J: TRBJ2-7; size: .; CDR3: CASSLGDRGLAEQYF; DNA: TGCGCCAGCAGCTTGGGGGACAGGGGGCTGGCCGAGCAGTACTTC
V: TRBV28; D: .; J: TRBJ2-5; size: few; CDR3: CASSSSGTEETQYF; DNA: TGTGCCAGCAGTTCCTCAGGAACGGAAGAGACCCAGTACTTC
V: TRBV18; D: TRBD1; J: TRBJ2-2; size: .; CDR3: CASSPLTGTRTGRSGELFF; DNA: TGTGCCAGCTCACCGCTCACTGGAACCCGGACAGGTCGGTCCGGGGAGCTGTTTTTT
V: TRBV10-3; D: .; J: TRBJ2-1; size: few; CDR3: CAISVVRTDNEQFF; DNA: TGTGCCATCAGTGTTGTGCGCACCGACAATGAGCAGTTCTTC
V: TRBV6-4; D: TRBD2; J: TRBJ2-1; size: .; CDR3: CASKGRLAGVAEQFF; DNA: TGTGCCAGCAAGGGCCGCTTAGCGGGAGTGGCTGAGCAGTTCTTC
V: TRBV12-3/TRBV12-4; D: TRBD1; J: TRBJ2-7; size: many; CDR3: CASSSRTGVYEQYF; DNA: TGTGCCAGCAGTTCCCGGACAGGGGTATACGAGCAGTACTTC
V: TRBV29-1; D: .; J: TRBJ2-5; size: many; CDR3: CSEGPNSETQYF; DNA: TGCAGCGAAGGCCCGAACTCAGAGACCCAGTACTTC
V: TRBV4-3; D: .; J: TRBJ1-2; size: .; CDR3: CASSQEGWAQSSSGYTF; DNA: TGCGCCAGCAGCCAAGAGGGGTGGGCACAAAGCTCGTCTGGCTACACCTTC
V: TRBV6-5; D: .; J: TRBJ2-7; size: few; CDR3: CASSYGGYSYEQYF; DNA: TGTGCCAGCAGTTACGGGGGGTACTCCTACGAGCAGTACTTC
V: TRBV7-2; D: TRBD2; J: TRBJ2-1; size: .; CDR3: CASSLWGTSPNEQFF; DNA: TGTGCCAGCAGCTTATGGGGGACTAGTCCTAATGAGCAGTTCTTC
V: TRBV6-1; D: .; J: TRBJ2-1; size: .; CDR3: CASSLRESYEQFF; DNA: TGTGCCAGCAGTCTTCGGGAGAGTTATGAGCAGTTCTTC
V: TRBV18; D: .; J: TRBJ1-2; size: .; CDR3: CASSPGGTANYGYTF; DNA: TGTGCCAGCTCACCGGGGGGTACAGCGAACTATGGCTACACCTTC